The sequence of this T cell receptor beta chain was determined in a study of T cells in Graves' hyperthyroidism and ophthalmopathy. The CDR3 totals 14 residues. V was pared by 5 bases and J by 6 bases, with 13 bases between. Germline CDR1 and CDR2: SGHTA and FQGTGA. TCR beta CDR3 regions were amplified from RNA. In the first-round RT-PCR of the TCR CDR3, the HTBI primer set was used. TCRdb re-called the multiplex PCR reads through MiXCR, storing one row per CDR3 protein. The data show 700,000 or so distinct CDR3 sequences, about 14% seen once. The gene calls are TRBV7-3 and TRBJ2-2; D is possibly TRBD2 (5 bases). This sequence originates from a woman between 50 and 59 years old with Graves' ophthalmopathy. What was sequenced was blood. The DNA for the CDR3 is TGTGCCAGCAGCGCCACTAGGGCTGCCGGGGAGCTGTTTTTT. It encodes CASSATRAAGELFF.